This paragraph covers one T cell receptor beta chain sequence. Its specificity is unknown. The source of the sample is a study of T cell responses to AZD1222 COVID-19 vaccine. Sequencing was performed with immunoSEQ multiplex PCR; in TCRdb, only in-frame clones are kept and a portion is missing. Of under 140,000 clones in the sample, about nine tenths were seen once. CDR3 length: 16 residues. Trimming took off 6 bases at V and 3 bases at J, with 21 bases between the two ends. Germline V CDR1 and CDR2: SGHDN, FVKESK. Overall study results and limits: Receipt of two AZD1222 doses was followed by a rise in Spike-specific TCR breadth and depth. Among spike-specific TCRs, nearly half reportedly target unmutated variant regions.

This receptor was identified in an adult who received the AZD1222 COVID-19 vaccine. The V and J genes are TRBV14 and TRBJ2-7; TRBD2 is a possible D gene (6 bases). This specimen was peripheral blood, taken 28 days after the second AZD1222 dose. Written as DNA, the CDR3 is TGTGCCAGCAGTCAACTGGGGACTGGCCCTTACTACGAGCAGTACTTC. As protein: CASSQLGTGPYYEQYF. The whole variable domain, filled in from reference TRBV14 and TRBJ2-7, reads EAGVTQFPSHSVIEKGQTVTLRCDPISGHDNLYWYRRVMGKEIKFLLHFVKESKQDESGMPNNRFLAERTGGTYSTLKVQPAELEDSGVYFCASSQLGTGPYYEQYFGPGTRLTVT.